This entry lists 2 T cell receptor beta chains sequenced from one sample in a study of blood T cell repertoires in COVID-19. Only in-frame clones appear in the TCRdb table, and some are missing; sequencing was by immunoSEQ multiplex PCR. The profile shows nearly 350,000 clones, around nine tenths of them singletons. Material: peripheral blood. These receptors all stem from a woman between 18 and 29 years old who had recovered from COVID-19.

The CDR3 here is CASSQVGLNTEAFF. The CDR3 DNA reads TGCGCCAGCAGCCAAGTTGGCTTGAACACTGAAGCTTTCTTT. The chain uses TRBV4-1 and TRBJ1-1, with D hard to call. The CDR3 extends over 14 amino acids. Trimming stripped 1 base from V and 0 bases from J, with 6 bases between. CDR1 and CDR2 from the germline V gene are MGHRA and YSYEKL.

The rearrangement links TRBV6-4 to TRBJ2-2; TRBD2 is a possible D gene (5 bases). The CDR3 extends over 17 amino acids. V lost 3 bases, J lost 6 bases, and 20 bases lay in between. Looked up from germline, CDR1 is MRHNA and CDR2 is SNTAGT. This CDR3 is CASSEESTGFGSGELFF. DNA of the CDR3: TGTGCCAGCAGTGAAGAGAGCACGGGGTTTGGGTCCGGGGAGCTGTTTTTT.